The sequence of this T cell receptor beta chain was determined in a study of T cell responses to AZD1222 COVID-19 vaccine. Analysis merged second doses at about 4 or about 12 weeks. General study results and limits: It should be noted that donors were predominantly white British and more often female, and clonal diversity was possibly underestimated. The study reported that nearly half of spike-specific TCRs target unmutated variant regions. Spike as a whole was targeted by vaccine-associated CD4 TCRs, dominant at 160-218 and 743-854.

Between the trimmed V and J ends, which lost 7 bases and 0 bases, there was a span of 9 bases. The CDR3 is 13 amino acids. CDR1 and CDR2 from the germline V gene are LNHDA and SQIVND (reference sequence). TCRdb keeps only in-frame clones here, not all; method: immunoSEQ multiplex PCR. Here the sample spans about 150,000 clones, approximately 90% being singletons. Details on this clone: Its antigen is unidentified.

The clonotype comes from an adult who received the AZD1222 COVID-19 vaccine. The sequencing here drew on peripheral blood, taken 28 days after the second AZD1222 dose. This chain joins TRBV19 and TRBJ1-2; unclear D gene. CDR3 sequence: CASKGLTNYGYTF. CDR3 nucleotide sequence: TGTGCCAGTAAAGGCCTCACTAACTATGGCTACACCTTC.